This T cell receptor (beta chain) stems from a study of cytomegalovirus exposure and HLA in healthy donors. Study-wide findings and caveats: Altogether, 150 to 200 TCR beta chains were recorded as cytomegalovirus-associated.

The PCR contained 60 Vbeta and 13 Jbeta primers. Here immunoSEQ multiplex PCR was the method, and the copy in TCRdb shows in-frame clones only, minus some. The table has around 150,000 clones, roughly 80% seen once. CDR1 and CDR2 (germline): MDHEN, SYDVKM. V lost 10 bases and J lost 7, with 29 bases in between. This CDR3 comprises 17 residues. To note about this clone: Its antigen remains unknown.

The J gene is TRBJ1-5, the V gene TRBV28, with a possible D match to TRBD1 (5 bases). The sequencing sample was made of PBMCs. This clonotype was obtained from a girl under 10 years old in good health and CMV-seropositive. The chain's CDR3 is CATTPLPFRGREQPQHF. CDR3 coding DNA: TGTGCCACCACCCCCCTCCCTTTTCGGGGGAGAGAGCAGCCCCAGCATTTT.